This record looks at one TCR beta chain sequence and its context. This table comes from immunoSEQ multiplex PCR, and its TCRdb copy is limited to in-frame clones, with some not included. Of about 20,000 clones listed, approximately 90% were seen once; the top ten hold approximately 7.5%. This CDR3 spans 15 amino acids. After removal of 7 bases from V and 2 bases from J, the junction contained 9 bases not matched to a gene. Germline CDR1 and CDR2: SEHNR and FQNEAQ (reference sequence). This record belongs to a study of blood T cell repertoires in COVID-19. About the research overall: The analysed material was cDNA or gDNA that came from T cells, B-cell-depleted T cells, or PBMCs.

Specimen: peripheral blood. The chain uses TRBV7-9 and TRBJ2-5; TRBD2 agrees at 8 bases. This receptor was taken from an older woman with active COVID-19. CDR3 sequence reads: CASNPGLAYQETQYF. DNA of the CDR3: TGTGCCAGCAACCCCGGACTAGCCTATCAAGAGACCCAGTACTTC.